Following are 29 T cell receptor beta chains from one sample sequenced in a study of cytomegalovirus exposure and HLA in healthy donors. Here immunoSEQ multiplex PCR was the method, and the copy in TCRdb shows in-frame clones only, minus some. The table lists roughly 250,000 clones, about 87% of them singletons. The specimen sequenced was PBMCs. The receptors stem from a man younger than 30 in good health and CMV-seronegative.

The J gene is TRBJ2-2, the V gene TRBV11-3; 7 nucleotides line up with TRBD1. Trimming took 2 bases from V and 4 from J; bases not matched to a gene: 4. The V gene's germline CDR1 is SGHNT and CDR2 YENEEA. The CDR3 covers 15 residues. CDR3 protein: CASSLSQGVTGELFF. CDR3 nucleotide sequence: TGTGCCAGCAGCTTATCCCAGGGGGTCACCGGGGAGCTGTTTTTT.

This chain links TRBV28 with TRBJ2-1, with TRBD2 matching over 7 bases. This CDR3 has 15 residues. Germline CDR1 reads MDHEN; CDR2 reads SYDVKM. The junction had 8 bases not matched to a gene; V was cut back by 6 bases and J by 3 bases. DNA for the CDR3: TGTGCCAGCAGCCCAAGCGGGGCCTACTACAATGAGCAGTTCTTC. As protein: CASSPSGAYYNEQFF.

This clone turned up a few times. This rearrangement joins TRBV7-8 to TRBJ2-7, with a weak D call TRBD2 (5 bases). The CDR3 is 18 residues long. V was pared by 3 bases and J by 0 bases, with 21 bases between. Germline assignment: CDR1 SGHVS and CDR2 FQNEAQ. The CDR3 here is CASSFNRDMLGSSYEQYF. Here the CDR3 DNA reads TGTGCCAGCAGCTTCAACCGGGATATGTTGGGGAGCTCCTACGAGCAGTACTTC.

CDR3 region: CASSLRQGWGEQYF. The CDR3, as DNA: TGTGCCAGCAGCCTACGGCAGGGTTGGGGCGAGCAGTACTTC. J is TRBJ2-7 and V is TRBV7-8; D might be TRBD1 (5 bases). V was pared by 5 bases and J by 6 bases, with 17 bases between. The CDR3 totals 14 residues. Germline CDR1 reads SGHVS; CDR2 reads FQNEAQ.

The CDR3 DNA sequence: TGTGCCAGCAGCTTAAGGACAGGGTCCCACGAGCAGTACTTC. This gives the protein CASSLRTGSHEQYF. The rearrangement joins TRBV7-2 to TRBJ2-7, with 8 bases fitting TRBD1. CDR1 and CDR2 (germline): SGHTA, FQGNSA. This CDR3 has 14 amino acids. Unmatched junction bases numbered 5, after V lost 2 bases and J lost 5 bases.

The chain links TRBV20-1 to TRBJ2-2; D is undetermined. Germline lookup yields CDR1 DFQATT and CDR2 SNEGSKA (reference sequence). This CDR3 comprises 11 residues. The V end lost 6 bases, the J end lost 6 bases, and 8 bases lay between the germline ends. The CDR3 sequence is CSAARSGELFF. The CDR3 DNA reads TGCAGTGCCGCGAGGTCCGGGGAGCTGTTTTTT.

Details on this clone: Relative to the germline gene, one junction end is altered; a read error may explain this. This sequence joins TRBV7-7 and TRBJ2-7, with 9 positions matching TRBD1. The V gene's germline CDR1 is SSHAT and CDR2 FNYEAQ (reference sequence). This CDR3 has 14 amino acids. The CDR3 loop is CASSPLGQGYEQYF. The CDR3 DNA reads TGTGCTAGCAGCCCTTTGGGACAGGGTTACGAGCAGTACTTC.

The CDR3 DNA reads TGTGCCAGCAGTTTAACGGGTGACGAGCAGTACTTC. It yields the protein CASSLTGDEQYF. The genes are TRBV27 and TRBJ2-7; no firm D call. Trimming cost V 2 bases and J 5 bases, with 7 bases left between them. The CDR3 is 12 residues long. The V gene's germline CDR1 is MNHEY and CDR2 SMNVEV (reference sequence).

This chain joins TRBV27 and TRBJ2-7; D not resolved. Per the germline V gene, CDR1 is MNHEY and CDR2 is SMNVEV (reference sequence). The CDR3 runs 13 residues. Trimming removed 5 bases at V and 0 bases at J, with 8 bases between. The CDR3 nucleotides read TGTGCCAGCAGTCCCCCCAGCTCCTACGAGCAGTACTTC. It translates to CASSPPSSYEQYF.

The CDR3 sequence: CASSQSPRVPLHF. The CDR3 DNA sequence: TGTGCCAGCTCGCAGTCCCCCCGGGTACCCCTCCACTTT. V gene TRBV18 combines with J gene TRBJ1-6; D is unclear. Trimming stripped 6 bases from V and 12 bases from J, with 15 bases between. The germline V gene has CDR1 KGHSH and CDR2 LQKENI. CDR3 length: 13 residues.

V and J are TRBV14 and TRBJ2-7; no definite D call. V was shortened by 4 bases and J by 3 bases, with 13 bases between the two germline ends. The CDR3 totals 14 residues. Germline CDR1 is SGHDN and CDR2 is FVKESK. Here the CDR3 DNA reads TGTGCCAGCAGCCCTATCTTTGGTAGCTACGAGCAGTACTTC. Translating it yields CASSPIFGSYEQYF.

The CDR3, as DNA: TGTGCCAGCTCACCACGGGACAGGACCACCCTCTACGAGCAGTACTTC. Translated: CASSPRDRTTLYEQYF. The V call is TRBV18, the J call TRBJ2-7, with TRBD1 matching 8 bases. The CDR3 runs to 16 residues. The junction had 8 bases not matched to a gene; V was cut back by 1 base and J by 3 bases. Germline loops: CDR1 KGHSH, CDR2 LQKENI.

The V and J genes are TRBV4-1 and TRBJ1-2, with D maybe TRBD1 (6 bases). Deletions cut 5 bases from V and 8 bases from J, with 18 bases between. The CDR3 loop spans 14 amino acids. Germline V gives CDR1 MGHRA, CDR2 YSYEKL. The CDR3 loop is CASSGFGGANGYTF. In DNA form, the CDR3 reads TGCGCCAGCAGCGGATTCGGGGGGGCTAACGGCTACACCTTC.

The V call is TRBV28, the J call TRBJ2-5; the D gene is possibly TRBD1 (6 bases). The germline V gene has CDR1 MDHEN and CDR2 SYDVKM. The CDR3 covers 16 residues. The V gene lost 1 base and the J gene lost 4 bases, with 16 bases spanning the gap. The CDR3 nucleotides are TGTGCCAGCAGTTTATCTACCACAGGGTTCGCAGAGACCCAGTACTTC. Translating it yields CASSLSTTGFAETQYF.

The chain is built from TRBV7-9 and TRBJ1-4; 9 bases fit TRBD1. The CDR3 runs 15 residues. Trimming cost V 0 bases and J 10 bases; bases outside gene matches: 6. Germline V CDR1 and CDR2: SEHNR, FQNEAQ (reference sequence). For the CDR3, the DNA is TGTGCCAGCAGCTTAGCCGGGACAGGGTTGGGAAAACTGTTTTTT. This sequence encodes CASSLAGTGLGKLFF.

The chain couples TRBV4-3 to TRBJ1-5, with D unresolved. Per germline, CDR1 LGHNA and CDR2 YSLEER. Trimming took 0 bases from V and 11 from J, leaving 14 bases between them. This CDR3 has 14 amino acids. The CDR3 spells CASSQDFSGKAQHF. CDR3 nucleotides: TGCGCCAGCAGCCAAGACTTTAGCGGCAAGGCCCAGCATTTT.

The chain carries TRBV5-1 and TRBJ2-2; D is unresolved. The germline V gene encodes CDR1 SGHRS and CDR2 YFSETQ. The V end lost 2 bases, the J end lost 7 bases, and 6 bases lay between the germline ends. The CDR3 covers 12 residues. The CDR3 reads CASSFSRGELFF. CDR3 nucleotides: TGCGCCAGCAGCTTTTCCCGCGGGGAGCTGTTTTTT.

This chain uses TRBV6-1 with TRBJ2-2; TRBD1 matches 9 bases. Germline trimming cut 4 bases from V and 6 bases from J; bases unmatched to any gene: 0. Germline V gene sequence: CDR1 MNHNS, CDR2 SASEGT. This CDR3 comprises 13 residues. CDR3 loop: CASSGQGAGELFF. In DNA, the CDR3 is TGTGCCAGCAGTGGACAGGGGGCCGGGGAGCTGTTTTTT.

The table lists this clone with a few counts. The chain couples TRBV7-6 to TRBJ1-6, with 7 bases aligning to TRBD1. The germline CDR1 and CDR2 sequences are SGHVS and FNYEAQ. With 4 bases clipped from V and 7 bases from J, the junction kept 1 base outside the gene matches. The CDR3 extends over 13 amino acids. The CDR3 region is CASSSDRNSPLHF. The CDR3, as DNA: TGTGCCAGCAGCTCGGACAGGAATTCACCCCTCCACTTT. Combining the CDR3 with reference TRBV7-6 and TRBJ1-6 gives the whole variable domain GAGVSQSPRYKVTKRGQDVALRCDPISGHVSLYWYRQALGQGPEFLTYFNYEAQQDKSGLPNDRFSAERPEGSISTLTIQRTEQRDSAMYRCASSSDRNSPLHFGNGTRLTVT.

The gene calls are TRBV5-6 and TRBJ2-7; the match to TRBD2 covers 9 bases. The trim removed 0 bases at V and 4 bases at J, leaving 14 bases unmatched. This CDR3 is 18 amino acids long. Germline CDR1 reads SGHDT; CDR2 reads YYEEEE. CDR3 sequence (DNA): TGTGCCAGCAGCTTGGGGACCGTTGCGGGGGGGCTCTTTTACGAGCAGTACTTC. Its protein product is CASSLGTVAGGLFYEQYF.

The rearrangement links TRBV28 to TRBJ1-5; 8 bases match TRBD1. Germline V lookup: CDR1 MDHEN, CDR2 SYDVKM. Germline trimming cut 7 bases from V and 6 bases from J; bases unmatched to any gene: 5. This CDR3 region has 13 residues. CDR3 bases: TGTGCCAGCAACCTCAGGGGGCGTCAGCCCCAGCATTTT. Encoded protein: CASNLRGRQPQHF.

The chain has TRBV5-6 and TRBJ2-7; D uncertain. The CDR3 runs 13 residues. V lost 2 bases to trimming and J lost 3 bases, with 9 bases between them. Germline assignment: CDR1 SGHDT and CDR2 YYEEEE. The CDR3 region is CASSLKAHYEQYF. CDR3 DNA sequence: TGTGCCAGCAGCTTAAAAGCGCACTACGAGCAGTACTTC. Variable domain in full (rest from reference TRBV5-6 and TRBJ2-7): DAGVTQSPTHLIKTRGQQVTLRCSPKSGHDTVSWYQQALGQGPQFIFQYYEEEERQRGNFPDRFSGHQFPNYSSELNVNALLLGDSALYLCASSLKAHYEQYFGPGTRLTVT.

The chain carries TRBV4-1 and TRBJ1-1; no firm D call. Trimming stripped 3 bases from V and 3 bases from J, with 11 bases between. The CDR3 is 14 residues long. In germline, CDR1 is MGHRA, CDR2 YSYEKL. CDR3: CASSHPRGDTEAFF. CDR3 bases: TGCGCCAGCAGCCACCCTCGGGGAGACACTGAAGCTTTCTTT.

This chain uses TRBV19 with TRBJ1-4; TRBD1 is a possible D gene (6 bases). This CDR3 is built from 14 residues. The V end was cut by 6 bases, the J end by 4 bases, with 12 bases between. Germline values: CDR1 LNHDA, CDR2 SQIVND (reference sequence). CDR3 region: CASRQTGHNEKLFF. The CDR3 DNA sequence: TGTGCCAGTAGGCAGACAGGACATAATGAAAAACTGTTTTTT.

This chain links TRBV9 with TRBJ2-7; 10 nucleotides agree with TRBD2. J gave up 4 bases and V 3 bases, and 10 bases lay outside the gene matches. In germline, CDR1 is SGDLS, CDR2 YYNGEE. The CDR3 consists of 16 residues. The CDR3 spells CASSEGGLAGAYEQYF. CDR3 DNA sequence: TGTGCCAGCAGCGAGGGGGGGCTAGCGGGAGCTTACGAGCAGTACTTC.

This chain joins TRBV5-4 and TRBJ1-5; D is unclear. There are 18 residues in the CDR3. Trimming pared 3 bases from V and 7 bases from J, leaving 26 bases between. Germline loops: CDR1 SGHNT, CDR2 YYREEE (reference sequence). The CDR3 sequence: CASSCPPGATVRMQPQHF. CDR3 DNA sequence: TGTGCCAGCAGCTGCCCACCGGGAGCCACTGTACGGATGCAGCCCCAGCATTTT.

This chain links TRBV27 with TRBJ2-7; 9 nucleotides line up with TRBD1. Germline V gives CDR1 MNHEY, CDR2 SMNVEV (reference sequence). V trimming: 5 bases; J trimming: 3 bases; junction bases outside the gene matches: 5. This CDR3 has 14 amino acids. The CDR3: CASSTRQGGYEQYF. CDR3 DNA: TGTGCCAGCAGTACCCGACAGGGGGGCTACGAGCAGTACTTC.

The chain carries TRBV7-9 and TRBJ2-7; 7 bases align to TRBD1. Germline CDR1 SEHNR, CDR2 FQNEAQ (reference sequence). The J segment lost 5 bases and the V segment lost 5 bases, leaving 15 bases of the junction unmatched. The CDR3 runs to 16 residues. In DNA, the CDR3 is TGTGCCAGCAGCCTGGAGACAGGGTTCGGGATCCACGAGCAGTACTTC. This codes for CASSLETGFGIHEQYF.

The rearrangement joins TRBV27 to TRBJ1-4, with 8 nucleotides matching TRBD1. The CDR3 loop spans 15 amino acids. Germline V lookup: CDR1 MNHEY, CDR2 SMNVEV (reference sequence). The junction had 7 bases not matched to a gene; V was cut back by 4 bases and J by 6 bases. The CDR3 region has the DNA TGTGCCAGCAGTTCCTTTCAGGGGGCGGATGAAAAACTGTTTTTT. It yields the protein CASSSFQGADEKLFF.